The 29 T cell receptor beta chains below all came from one sample that was sequenced in a study of T-cell reconstitution after alpha-beta-depleted transplantation in children. Unique molecular identifiers were incorporated during preparation of the TCRbeta library. TCRdb itself ran the PCR reads through MiXCR, one entry per CDR3 protein. The sample includes fewer than 550,000 distinct CDR3 sequences, 9.5% to 12% of them seen just once. The sequencing here drew on PBMCs, mostly from graft donor cells, taken 180 days after TCRalphabeta/CD19-depleted stem cell transplant. The origin of the receptors is a female patient aged 2 to 10 who had a stem cell transplant for aplastic anemia, so the T cells may come from the graft donor.

This clonotype was counted a few times. The chain links TRBV6-2 or TRBV6-3 to TRBJ2-2, with 7 bases aligning to TRBD2. With V trimmed by 2 bases and J by 0 bases, 3 bases remained unmatched. This CDR3 has 16 amino acids. The V gene's germline CDR1 is MNHEY and CDR2 SVGEGT. Here the CDR3 reads CASSYVAGTNTGELFF. CDR3 DNA sequence: TGTGCCAGCAGTTACGTAGCGGGTACGAACACCGGGGAGCTGTTTTTT.

The chain has TRBV11-1 and TRBJ2-1; D not certain. V was shortened by 3 bases and J by 0 bases, with 21 bases between the two germline ends. The CDR3 is made up of 19 amino acids. CDR1 and CDR2 (germline): SGHAT, FQDESV (reference sequence). CDR3 sequence reads: CASSFRSPGFGASYNEQFF. The DNA of the CDR3 is TGTGCCAGCAGCTTCAGAAGCCCCGGGTTTGGAGCCTCCTACAATGAGCAGTTCTTC.

A few counts support this clonotype. The rearrangement uses TRBV7-8 and TRBJ2-1; D unclear. The CDR3 spans 14 residues. In germline, CDR1 is SGHVS, CDR2 FQNEAQ. The V end was cut by 0 bases, the J end by 7 bases, with 10 bases between. The CDR3 is CASSLAGRVNEQFF. Written as DNA, the CDR3 is TGTGCCAGCAGCTTAGCGGGTCGGGTGAATGAGCAGTTCTTC.

This clonotype was seen only a few times. The chain is built from TRBV12-3 or TRBV12-4 and TRBJ2-4; D unresolved. Trimming removed 6 bases at V and 4 bases at J, with 13 bases between. This CDR3 spans 14 amino acids. The CDR3 protein is CASRPWGIKNIQYF. For the CDR3, the DNA is TGTGCCAGCAGACCTTGGGGTATAAAAAACATTCAGTACTTC.

This clonotype was counted only a few times. This chain connects TRBV19 to TRBJ2-7; D perhaps matches TRBD1 (6 bases). Trimming stripped 4 bases from V and 3 bases from J, with 13 bases between. There are 14 residues in the CDR3. Germline CDR1 is LNHDA and CDR2 is SQIVND (reference sequence). CDR3 DNA: TGTGCCAGTAGTAGGGACACCCGTGTCTACGAGCAGTACTTC. Translated: CASSRDTRVYEQYF.

By sample share, this clonotype is medium-sized. The chain couples TRBV3-1 to TRBJ1-3, with D perhaps TRBD1 (6 bases). Trimming took 4 bases from V and 3 from J, leaving 19 bases between them. CDR3 length equals 17 residues. Germline-derived CDR1 and CDR2 are LGHDT and YNNKEL (reference sequence). In DNA, the CDR3 is TGTGCCAGCAGCCGACCCCCCCGGGGGCAAAATGGAAACACCATATATTTT. Translating it yields CASSRPPRGQNGNTIYF.

The CDR3 protein is CASSLSGTGGEQYV. CDR3 coding DNA: TGTGCCAGCAGCTTATCTGGGACAGGGGGCGAGCAGTACGTC. The V gene is TRBV7-9, the J gene TRBJ2-7, with 11 bases fitting TRBD1. Germline CDR1 and CDR2: SEHNR and FQNEAQ (reference sequence). The CDR3 runs to 14 residues. After removal of 2 bases from V and 6 bases from J, the junction contained 3 bases not matched to a gene.

This clonotype appeared many times. The chain links TRBV14 to TRBJ2-5; TRBD2 might be the D (5 bases). The CDR3 is 14 residues long. V lost 5 bases and J 5 bases, leaving 15 bases between the germline ends. The germline V gene encodes CDR1 SGHDN and CDR2 FVKESK. CDR3 amino acids: CASSWTGPGETQYF. In DNA, the CDR3 is TGTGCCAGCAGCTGGACTGGGCCCGGGGAGACCCAGTACTTC.

V usage is TRBV5-5 and J usage is TRBJ2-7; D is possibly TRBD1 (5 bases). Germline loops: CDR1 SGHKS, CDR2 YYEKEE (reference sequence). CDR3 length equals 17 residues. V dropped 1 base and J dropped 0 bases, with 17 bases sitting between them. CDR3 sequence: CASSLSTSGLSSYEQYF. DNA for the CDR3: TGTGCCAGCAGCTTGTCGACTTCAGGGTTGAGCTCCTACGAGCAGTACTTC.

DNA of the CDR3: TGTGCCAGCAGCGTAGTCCCCCCCCGTGGCTACACCTTC. This codes for CASSVVPPRGYTF. The chain employs TRBV9 and TRBJ1-2; no definite D call. Germline V gives CDR1 SGDLS, CDR2 YYNGEE. Deletions cut 0 bases from V and 7 bases from J, with 10 bases between. This CDR3 contains 13 residues.

V gene TRBV6-1 combines with J gene TRBJ2-4; D is unresolved. The CDR3 has 15 amino acids. Trimming shortened V by 1 base and J by 3 bases, and 10 bases separated the two germline ends. Germline CDR1 reads MNHNS; CDR2 reads SASEGT. CDR3 in amino acids: CASSEDSSVKNIQYF. The CDR3 coding sequence is TGTGCCAGCAGTGAAGACAGTTCAGTCAAAAACATTCAGTACTTC.

This clonotype was observed a few times. The chain couples TRBV28 to TRBJ1-5; D not resolved. The CDR3 is made up of 16 amino acids. V lost 7 bases and J 0 bases, leaving 16 bases between the germline ends. The germline CDR1 and CDR2 sequences are MDHEN and SYDVKM. The CDR3 sequence: CASTESLGYSNQPQHF. The CDR3 DNA sequence: TGTGCCAGCACCGAGAGTTTAGGTTATAGCAATCAGCCCCAGCATTTT.

This clonotype was detected a few times. The chain has TRBV7-8 and TRBJ2-1; possible D gene TRBD1, 7 bases. V lost 1 base to trimming and J lost 2 bases, with 15 bases between them. In germline, CDR1 is SGHVS, CDR2 FQNEAQ. This CDR3 contains 17 residues. The CDR3 sequence is CASSLGSGGSPYNEQFF. CDR3 sequence (DNA): TGTGCCAGCAGCTTAGGGTCAGGGGGGTCGCCCTACAATGAGCAGTTCTTC.

The table lists this clonotype with a few counts. The chain recombines TRBV19 with TRBJ2-7; D unclear. Germline V gives CDR1 LNHDA, CDR2 SQIVND (reference sequence). The CDR3 length is 12 residues. Trimming pared 3 bases from V and 5 bases from J, leaving 8 bases between. CDR3: CASSMGIHEQYF. For the CDR3, the DNA is TGTGCCAGTAGTATGGGGATCCACGAGCAGTACTTC.

In its sample, this clonotype was seen many times. The chain couples TRBV20-1 to TRBJ2-1; 7 bases line up with TRBD2. CDR1 is DFQATT, CDR2 SNEGSKA, per germline (reference sequence). The CDR3 is made up of 17 amino acids. Losses at the gene ends were 0 bases for V and 0 bases for J; bases not matched to a gene: 8. The CDR3 protein is CSARDGRSGTSYNEQFF. CDR3 bases: TGCAGTGCTAGAGATGGTCGCAGCGGGACCTCCTACAATGAGCAGTTCTTC.

The gene calls are TRBV7-2 and TRBJ2-7, with TRBD2 matching 13 bases. Losses at the gene ends were 5 bases for V and 7 bases for J; bases not matched to a gene: 8. The CDR3 extends over 15 amino acids. Germline V gives CDR1 SGHTA, CDR2 FQGNSA. The CDR3 DNA reads as TGTGCCAGCAGCCTACGGACTAGCGGGAGAGGGGAGCAGTACGTC. This codes for CASSLRTSGRGEQYV.

The gene calls are TRBV7-9 and TRBJ2-4, with 8 nucleotides matching TRBD1. The CDR3 contains 14 residues. Per germline, CDR1 SEHNR and CDR2 FQNEAQ (reference sequence). V trimming: 6 bases; J trimming: 5 bases; junction bases outside the gene matches: 6. CDR3 in amino acids: CASRSGTGENIQYF. Here the CDR3 DNA reads TGTGCCAGCAGGTCCGGGACAGGTGAAAACATTCAGTACTTC.

V usage is TRBV14 and J usage is TRBJ2-5; D may be TRBD1 or TRBD2 (5 bases each). The germline CDR1 and CDR2 sequences are SGHDN and FVKESK. This CDR3 contains 15 residues. V dropped 4 bases and J dropped 6 bases, with 18 bases sitting between them. The CDR3, as DNA: TGTGCCAGCAGCCTCCCGGGGCTAGCTGTAAAGACCCAGTACTTC. Translation: CASSLPGLAVKTQYF.

This clonotype was detected only a few times. The chain recombines TRBV4-3 with TRBJ2-1; perhaps TRBD2 as D (5 bases). Trimming stripped 0 bases from V and 10 bases from J, with 16 bases between. Germline V CDR1 and CDR2: LGHNA, YSLEER. The CDR3 extends over 15 amino acids. As DNA, the CDR3 is TGCGCCAGCAGCCAAGATGGGCGGGCTTGGGGAGAGCAGTTCTTC. It encodes CASSQDGRAWGEQFF.

The chain combines TRBV15 with TRBJ1-5, with D possibly TRBD1 on 5 matching bases. Trimming shortened V by 0 bases and J by 4 bases, and 10 bases separated the two germline ends. This CDR3 comprises 15 residues. The germline gives CDR1 LNHNV, CDR2 YYDKDF (reference sequence). Written as DNA, the CDR3 is TGTGCCACCAGCAGAGATTCCGCAGGGAATCAGCCCCAGCATTTT. Encoded protein: CATSRDSAGNQPQHF. The variable domain in full, with the rest retrieved from reference TRBV15 and TRBJ1-5, is DAMVIQNPRYQVTQFGKPVTLSCSQTLNHNVMYWYQQKSSQAPKLLFHYYDKDFNNEADTPDNFQSRRPNTSFCFLDIRSPGLGDTAMYLCATSRDSAGNQPQHFGDGTRLSIL.

The chain combines TRBV7-2 with TRBJ1-2; D gene ambiguous. Trimming left V 5 bases short and J 1 base short, with 17 bases between. The CDR3 spans 16 residues. Germline loops: CDR1 SGHTA, CDR2 FQGNSA. The CDR3 is CASSGKASHRNYGYTF. The CDR3 bases are TGTGCCAGCAGCGGCAAGGCGTCTCACCGTAACTATGGCTACACCTTC.

The gene calls are TRBV5-1 and TRBJ2-1; D tentatively reads TRBD1 or TRBD2 (5 bases each). The CDR3 runs to 15 residues. Germline CDR1 is SGHRS and CDR2 is YFSETQ. The V end lost 2 bases, the J end lost 3 bases, and 12 bases lay between the germline ends. CDR3 region: CASSFGTVNYNEQFF. CDR3 DNA: TGCGCCAGCAGCTTCGGGACGGTAAACTACAATGAGCAGTTCTTC.

This clonotype was seen more than once but under ten times. The chain is built from TRBV7-4 and TRBJ2-2; 9 bases match TRBD2. The trim removed 5 bases at V and 3 bases at J, leaving 10 bases unmatched. The CDR3 has 17 residues. Per the germline V gene, CDR1 is SGHVT and CDR2 is SQSDAQ. As DNA, the CDR3 is TGTGCCAGCAGCCCCCCCGAAGAGCGGGAGGACACCGGGGAGCTGTTTTTT. It specifies CASSPPEEREDTGELFF.

V and J are TRBV9 and TRBJ2-7, with D possibly matching TRBD1 (6 bases). The CDR3 consists of 14 residues. Trimming cost V 4 bases and J 6 bases, with 17 bases left between them. Germline CDR1 SGDLS, CDR2 YYNGEE. CDR3 sequence: CASSSLGRDTEQYF. CDR3 bases: TGTGCCAGCAGCTCCCTCGGACGGGACACCGAGCAGTACTTC.

This clonotype showed up just a few times. This rearrangement joins TRBV9 to TRBJ2-1; 9 bases line up with TRBD2. The CDR3 totals 16 residues. Germline-derived CDR1 and CDR2 are SGDLS and YYNGEE. V gave up 3 bases and J gave up 2 bases; unmatched junction bases: 6. The DNA for the CDR3 is TGTGCCAGCAGCGATGAAGCGGGAGGCCCCTACAATGAGCAGTTCTTC. The encoded protein is CASSDEAGGPYNEQFF. Full variable domain (rest looked up from reference TRBV9 and TRBJ2-1): DSGVTQTPKHLITATGQRVTLRCSPRSGDLSVYWYQQSLDQGLQFLIQYYNGEERAKGNILERFSAQQFPDLHSELNLSSLELGDSALYFCASSDEAGGPYNEQFFGPGTRLTVL.

V is TRBV4-3 and J is TRBJ2-7; TRBD2 agrees at 10 bases. CDR1 and CDR2 (germline): LGHNA, YSLEER. V dropped 1 base and J dropped 0; count of bases not matched to a gene: 3. This CDR3 spans 16 amino acids. CDR3 sequence: CASSQAGTSDSYEQYV. Here the CDR3 DNA reads TGCGCCAGCAGCCAAGCCGGGACTAGCGACTCCTACGAGCAGTACGTC.

This clonotype was detected a few times. The V gene is TRBV7-2, the J gene TRBJ2-1; 13 bases map to TRBD2. Germline V CDR1 and CDR2: SGHTA, FQGNSA. This CDR3 contains 14 residues. V shed 1 base, J shed 12 bases, and the junction held 3 bases outside the gene matches. The DNA of the CDR3 is TGTGCCAGCAGCTTAGGGACTAGCGGGAGTTCGCAGTTCTTC. This translates into CASSLGTSGSSQFF.

The chain uses TRBV29-1 and TRBJ2-7; 10 positions match TRBD1. Germline CDR1 SQVTM, CDR2 ANQGSEA. There are 15 residues in the CDR3. With 2 bases clipped from V and 4 bases from J, the junction kept 8 bases outside the gene matches. Here the CDR3 DNA reads TGCAGCGTTGAAACCGGGACAGGGGTACCTTACGAGCAGTACTTC. Amino acids: CSVETGTGVPYEQYF.

The chain uses TRBV25-1 and TRBJ2-6; the match to TRBD1 covers 10 bases. J lost 0 bases, V lost 8 bases, and 7 bases had no gene match. CDR1 and CDR2 from the germline V gene are MGHDK and SYGVNS. This CDR3 has 17 amino acids. CDR3 in amino acids: CASRGTGARSGANVLTF. The CDR3 bases are TGTGCCAGCCGAGGGACAGGGGCCCGCTCTGGGGCCAACGTCCTGACTTTC.